This is a list of T cell receptor beta chains from one sample in a study of molecular identifiers for immune sequencing clone quantification. TCRdb itself ran the PCR reads through MiXCR, one entry per CDR3 protein. Of under 600,000 distinct CDR3 sequences in the sample, 25% are singletons; the top ten hold 0.7% to 0.9%. Specimen: naive CD8+ T cells from blood, with Jurkat cell RNA spiked in. These receptors all stem from a human donor in good health. Some libraries in this study had Jurkat cell RNA spiked in. Both conserved end residues are part of each CDR3. D genes are given only for firm matches. Part of the rows lack a size; the others show once, few, many or a class for expanded clones.

TRBV4-1,NA,19,NA,TRBJ2-6,TGCGCCGGCAGCCAAGGTCCGGCGGTCACCTCCTCTGGGGCCAACGTCCTGACTTTC,CAGSQGPAVTSSGANVLTF
TRBV5-3,NA,17,NA,TRBJ2-2,TGTGCCAGCACCATGGGACGGCTAGAGTCGTTCGTCGGGGAGCTGTTTTTT,CASTMGRLESFVGELFF
TRBV4-1,NA,13,NA,TRBJ2-7,TGCGCCAGCAGCCAGGGGCTTGGGCTTGAGCAGTACTTC,CASSQGLGLEQYF
TRBV4-3,NA,15,many,TRBJ1-1,TGCGCCAGCAGCCAAGATCTGTGGAGGCCCACTGAAGCTTTCTTT,CASSQDLWRPTEAFF
TRBV28,TRBD2,13,many,TRBJ2-7,TGTGCCAGCGCCACCGGGGGGTCCTACGAGCAGTACTTC,CASATGGSYEQYF
TRBV7-2,NA,16,many,TRBJ2-3,TGTGCCAGCAGCTCAGACTCAGGGATTCTCACAGATACGCAGTATTTT,CASSSDSGILTDTQYF
TRBV28,NA,15,once,TRBJ2-1,TGTGGCAGCAGCACTCGACAAAACTCCTACAATGAGCAGTTCTTC,CGSSTRQNSYNEQFF
TRBV7-2,TRBD2,16,few,TRBJ2-7,TGTGCCAGCAGCCCCCGTAGCGGGGGGGCTCCCTACGAGCAGTACTTC,CASSPRSGGAPYEQYF
TRBV14,NA,16,few,TRBJ1-4,TGTGCCAGCAGCCAAGAGGCAGGGTCAACTAATGAAAAACCGTTTTTT,CASSQEAGSTNEKPFF
TRBV12-3/TRBV12-4,NA,13,NA,TRBJ2-7,TGTGCCAGCAGTCTAACCACCCCTCACGAGCAGTACTTC,CASSLTTPHEQYF
TRBV21-1,NA,16,NA,TRBJ2-5,TGTGCCAGCAGCTACCTAGAACAGGGGGCTAGGGAGACCCAGTACTTC,CASSYLEQGARETQYF
TRBV27,TRBD1,13,few,TRBJ2-1,TGTGCCAGCGGTTTAGAGGGGGCGAATGAGCAGTTCTTC,CASGLEGANEQFF
TRBV27,TRBD1,17,many,TRBJ2-4,TGTGCCAGCAGTTTTTTCGACAGGGCCCAAGCCAAAAACATTCAGTACTTC,CASSFFDRAQAKNIQYF
TRBV5-6,TRBD1,17,few,TRBJ1-1,TGTGCCAGCAGCCCCCGGGACAGGGGTCTACCGAACACTGAAGCTTTCTTT,CASSPRDRGLPNTEAFF
TRBV30,NA,14,NA,TRBJ2-5,TGTGCCTGGACCCCGGGCTCAAGAGAAGAGACCCAGTACTTC,CAWTPGSREETQYF
TRBV20-1,TRBD2,17,NA,TRBJ2-3,TGCAGTGCTAGAGACCGAACTAGCGGGAGTGGGACAGATACGCAGTATTTT,CSARDRTSGSGTDTQYF
TRBV15,TRBD1,15,NA,TRBJ1-1,TGTGCCACCAGCGCTCGACAGGGGCCGAACACTGAAGCTTTCTTT,CATSARQGPNTEAFF
TRBV7-2,NA,15,NA,TRBJ1-2,TGTGCCAGCAGCTTAGTCGATGGGTGGAGTAGTGGCTACACCTTC,CASSLVDGWSSGYTF
TRBV4-3,NA,15,once,TRBJ2-7,TGCGCCAGCAGCCAAGAGCTGAAGGCAACCTACGAGCAGTACTTC,CASSQELKATYEQYF
TRBV24-1,NA,14,NA,TRBJ1-6,TGTGCCACCAGTGACGGACGGCTAAATTCACCCCTCCACTTT,CATSDGRLNSPLHF
TRBV10-3,NA,14,few,TRBJ2-7,TGTGCCATCAGTTCTACCGGGACCCCGCACGAGCAGTACTTC,CAISSTGTPHEQYF
TRBV25-1,TRBD1,14,NA,TRBJ2-5,TGTGCCAGCCTTGGACAGGGTTTAGAGGAGACCCAGTACTTC,CASLGQGLEETQYF
TRBV7-2,TRBD2,16,NA,TRBJ2-3,TGTGCCAGCAGCTGGATCCCGGGGGGGGATGGGGATACGCAGTATTTT,CASSWIPGGDGDTQYF
TRBV20-1,NA,11,many,TRBJ2-5,TGCAGTGCTAGGTCAGAAGAGACCCAGTACTTC,CSARSEETQYF
TRBV5-4,TRBD2,15,NA,TRBJ2-7,TGTGCCAGCAGCTATTTAGCGGGATCTACCTACGAGCAGTACTTC,CASSYLAGSTYEQYF
TRBV28,NA,18,many,TRBJ2-3,TGTGCCATATTTGTTGGAGGGGGCGCGCCCGAGAGCACAGATACGCAGTATTTT,CAIFVGGGAPESTDTQYF
TRBV30,NA,13,NA,TRBJ1-1,TGTGCCTGGAGAGTCGCAGGTCAACTTGAAGCTTTCTTT,CAWRVAGQLEAFF
TRBV20-1,TRBD2,16,few,TRBJ2-3,TGCAGTGCTAGAGATGGTCGGGGGGGCGTCACAGATACGCAGTATTTT,CSARDGRGGVTDTQYF
TRBV20-1,TRBD2,15,NA,TRBJ2-5,TGCAGTGCCTCCGTAGCGGGCCAGCCCCAAGAGACCCAGTACTTC,CSASVAGQPQETQYF
TRBV7-9,TRBD2,20,NA,TRBJ2-3,TGTGCCAGCAGCCCACCCGGGGCTAGCGGGGGGCCTCGAGCCACAGATACGCAGTATTTT,CASSPPGASGGPRATDTQYF
TRBV12-5,TRBD1,16,NA,TRBJ1-2,TGTGCTAGTGGTCCCAGGGGGGGCAAGGACCTCTATGGCTACACCTTC,CASGPRGGKDLYGYTF
TRBV6-2/TRBV6-3,NA,15,NA,TRBJ2-4,TGTGCCAGCAGTTACGGGATCGGGACCAAAAACATTCAGTACTTC,CASSYGIGTKNIQYF
TRBV6-2/TRBV6-3,NA,12,NA,TRBJ2-7,TGTGCCAGCAATCTAACTAGAGGCGAGCAGTACTTC,CASNLTRGEQYF
TRBV6-4,TRBD2,15,NA,TRBJ2-1,TGTGCCAGCAGTGACCCGGGACTAGCGGGGTCTGAGCAGTTCTTC,CASSDPGLAGSEQFF
TRBV28,TRBD1,14,many,TRBJ2-3,TGTGCCAGCAGTCAACAGGGGAGTCCAGATACGCAGTATTTT,CASSQQGSPDTQYF
TRBV5-6,NA,14,NA,TRBJ1-4,TGTGCCAGCAGCTTACCGCCCAGTAATGAAAAACTGTTTTTT,CASSLPPSNEKLFF
TRBV12-3/TRBV12-4,TRBD1,13,few,TRBJ2-7,TGTGCCAGCAGTTCACTGGACAGGGACGAGCAGTACTTC,CASSSLDRDEQYF
TRBV29-1,NA,12,many,TRBJ1-1,TGCAGCGTTGAGGGGCTGGACACTGAAGCTTTCTTT,CSVEGLDTEAFF
TRBV7-9,NA,15,NA,TRBJ2-3,TGTGCCAGCAGCCCCACCGGGTCCCGCACAGATACGCAGTATTTT,CASSPTGSRTDTQYF
TRBV27,NA,15,NA,TRBJ2-7,TGTGCCAGCAGTCCATCCTGGGGGGCCCCCTACGAGCCGTACTTC,CASSPSWGAPYEPYF
TRBV2,TRBD1,13,NA,TRBJ1-6,TGTGCCAGCAGGGAAACAGGGGGTTCACCCCTCCACTTT,CASRETGGSPLHF
TRBV12-3/TRBV12-4,NA,13,few,TRBJ2-1,TGTGCCAGCAGCACCGGCTCCTACAATGAGCAGTTCTTC,CASSTGSYNEQFF
TRBV12-5,NA,16,NA,TRBJ2-7,TGTGCTAGTGGTTTGCCTCCCGGGACCGTCCCCTACGAGCAGTACTTC,CASGLPPGTVPYEQYF
TRBV20-1,TRBD2,14,NA,TRBJ2-7,TGCAGTGCAGCATCTGGGCGGGAGGGGTACGAGCGGTACTTC,CSAASGREGYERYF
TRBV6-5,NA,15,many,TRBJ1-1,TGTGCCAGCAGTTACTCCCCGGACAGGAACACTGAAGCTTTCTTT,CASSYSPDRNTEAFF
TRBV20-1,NA,14,few,TRBJ2-2,TGCAGTGCTAGAGATACCAGGGGCACCGGGGAGCTGTTTTTT,CSARDTRGTGELFF
TRBV6-6,NA,13,NA,TRBJ2-7,TGTGCCAGCAATTTCCTGGGCAGGGACGAGCTGTACTTC,CASNFLGRDELYF
TRBV11-2,NA,13,few,TRBJ2-3,TGTGCCGGGGCTATCCATAGCACAGATACGCAGTATTTT,CAGAIHSTDTQYF
TRBV20-1,TRBD2,17,few,TRBJ2-7,TGCAGTGCTGCAAGGGGAGGGAGTTCTCTTATAACCTACGAGCAGTACTTC,CSAARGGSSLITYEQYF
TRBV4-3,NA,16,NA,TRBJ2-2,TGCGCCAGCAGCCAAGATTCTGTCCTAAACACCGGGGAGCTGTTTTTT,CASSQDSVLNTGELFF
TRBV19,NA,12,NA,TRBJ2-5,TGTGCCAGTAGTCAAGGGCTTGAGACCCAGTACTTC,CASSQGLETQYF
TRBV28,NA,15,many,TRBJ2-3,TGTGCCAGCCAATTCGGGCGGACAAACACAGATACGCAGTATTTT,CASQFGRTNTDTQYF
TRBV6-5,TRBD1,15,many,TRBJ2-5,TGTGCCAGCAGTTACGGGACAGGGGGTACGGAGACCCAGTACTTC,CASSYGTGGTETQYF
TRBV6-5,TRBD2,13,few,TRBJ2-1,TGTGCCAGCAGTTACCACCCGGCGGGGGAGAAGTTCTTC,CASSYHPAGEKFF
TRBV2,NA,20,many,TRBJ1-3,TGTGCCAGCAGATCCACCCGGGCTTCGTTCTCTCCTAGCTCTGGAAACACCATATATTTT,CASRSTRASFSPSSGNTIYF
TRBV30,TRBD1,11,few,TRBJ2-1,TGTGCCTGGGGGACAGGGGCCGCTCAGTTCTTC,CAWGTGAAQFF
TRBV6-2/TRBV6-3,NA,16,NA,TRBJ2-2,TGTGCCAGCAACTCGCCCCCGACAGGGAACACCGGGGAGCTGTTTTTT,CASNSPPTGNTGELFF
TRBV7-9,NA,16,NA,TRBJ1-1,TGTGCCAGCAGCCCGGACCTTACTGGTAGGGTCACTGAAGCTTTCTTT,CASSPDLTGRVTEAFF
TRBV7-9,NA,15,NA,TRBJ2-7,TGTGCCAGCAGCTCCCCCGGGGTGACTCCCTACGAGCAGTACTTC,CASSSPGVTPYEQYF
TRBV30,TRBD1,14,NA,TRBJ2-3,TGTGCCTGGGGGACAGGGGGTACGACAGATACGCAGTATTTT,CAWGTGGTTDTQYF